The 13 T cell receptor beta chains below were found in one sample sequenced in a study of T-cell memory formation after mild COVID-19. TCRdb itself ran the 5' RACE reads through MiXCR, one entry per CDR3 protein. This sample has hundreds of thousands of distinct CDR3 sequences, with 20% found just once. The sample was PBMCs or a T cell subset sorted from them (not recorded which). These receptors all come from an adult woman who had mild COVID-19 (a few samples of this study predate the infection). Cell type and time point are not known.

The chain has TRBV4-1 and TRBJ2-7, with TRBD2 as a possible D gene (5 bases). CDR1 MGHRA and CDR2 YSYEKL come from the germline V gene. The CDR3 loop spans 14 amino acids. Deletions cut 3 bases from V and 3 bases from J, with 12 bases between. This chain's CDR3 is CASSHGVGGYEQYF. Here the CDR3 DNA reads TGCGCCAGCAGCCACGGGGTGGGCGGCTACGAGCAGTACTTC.

CDR3 nucleotides: TGTGCCAGCAGCCCAAGGCAAAACAGGGTCGACGAGCAGTACTTC. It translates to CASSPRQNRVDEQYF. The genes are TRBV9 and TRBJ2-7; D perhaps matches TRBD1 (6 bases). Germline-derived CDR1 and CDR2 are SGDLS and YYNGEE. The CDR3 totals 15 residues. Between the trimmed V and J ends, which lost 4 bases and 5 bases, there was a span of 19 bases.

CDR3 DNA: TGTGCCAGCAGTTTAAACAGGGGGATGACTAGCGGGAGGAGATACAATGAGCAGTTCTTC. As protein: CASSLNRGMTSGRRYNEQFF. The V call is TRBV12-3 or TRBV12-4, the J call TRBJ2-1; 13 positions match TRBD2. V shed 2 bases, J shed 4 bases, and the junction held 14 bases outside the gene matches. The CDR3 is 20 residues long.

This clonotype was detected only a few times. The rearrangement links TRBV19 to TRBJ2-1; D remains unclear. Germline CDR1 and CDR2: LNHDA and SQIVND (reference sequence). V dropped 5 bases and J dropped 0 bases, with 8 bases sitting between them. The CDR3 spans 14 residues. The CDR3 reads CASSVPTSYNEQFF. In nucleotides, the CDR3 is TGTGCCAGTAGTGTCCCCACCTCCTACAATGAGCAGTTCTTC.

The V and J genes are TRBV7-9 and TRBJ2-1, with D tentatively TRBD1 or TRBD2 (5 bases each). Germline V gene data show CDR1 as SEHNR and CDR2 as FQNEAQ (reference sequence). This CDR3 spans 14 amino acids. V dropped 1 base and J dropped 8 bases, with 12 bases sitting between them. CDR3 DNA: TGTGCCAGCAGCTTAGGCGGGTCGGGGCATGAGCAGTTCTTC. Translation: CASSLGGSGHEQFF.

The CDR3 region is CASSLLRENTEAFF. Written as DNA, the CDR3 is TGCGCCAGCAGCTTGCTCCGAGAGAACACTGAAGCTTTCTTT. The chain combines TRBV5-1 with TRBJ1-1; D call uncertain. This CDR3 has 14 residues. Germline CDR1 reads SGHRS; CDR2 reads YFSETQ. V lost 1 base to trimming and J lost 1 base, with 8 bases between them. The whole variable domain, remainder taken from reference TRBV5-1 and TRBJ1-1, is KAGVTQTPRYLIKTRGQQVTLSCSPISGHRSVSWYQQTPGQGLQFLFEYFSETQRNKGNFPGRFSGRQFSNSRSEMNVSTLELGDSALYLCASSLLRENTEAFFGQGTRLTVV.

The chain has TRBV7-2 and TRBJ2-3; TRBD2 matches at 14 bases. Germline V lookup: CDR1 SGHTA, CDR2 FQGNSA. Losses at the gene ends were 5 bases for V and 5 bases for J; bases not matched to a gene: 6. CDR3 length equals 16 residues. The CDR3 coding sequence is TGTGCCAGCAGCCCCGGACTAGCGGGAGGAGTAGATACGCAGTATTTT. Translation: CASSPGLAGGVDTQYF.

The rearrangement joins TRBV5-6 to TRBJ2-7, with 9 bases that match TRBD1. The length of the CDR3 is 15 residues. V trimming: 2 bases; J trimming: 4 bases; junction bases outside the gene matches: 7. Per the germline V gene, CDR1 is SGHDT and CDR2 is YYEEEE. The CDR3 is CASSFVWGQGYEQYF. CDR3 nucleotide sequence: TGTGCCAGCAGCTTCGTTTGGGGACAGGGATACGAGCAGTACTTC.

This clonotype was counted a few times. The genes are TRBV12-3 or TRBV12-4 and TRBJ2-7; perhaps TRBD2 as D (6 bases). The CDR3 contains 16 residues. The V end was cut by 6 bases, the J end by 4 bases, with 22 bases between. The CDR3 reads CASSPPSAGPYYEQYF. CDR3 bases: TGTGCCAGCAGCCCCCCATCGGCGGGACCGTATTACGAGCAGTACTTC.

The V call is TRBV19, the J call TRBJ2-1, with D tentatively TRBD2 (5 bases). This CDR3 spans 15 amino acids. Looked up from germline, CDR1 is LNHDA and CDR2 is SQIVND (reference sequence). Trimming took off 4 bases at V and 3 bases at J, with 13 bases between the two ends. The CDR3 region has the DNA TGTGCCAGTAGTAAAATCGAGCGGAACTACAATGAGCAGTTCTTC. Translated, it gives CASSKIERNYNEQFF.

This rearrangement joins TRBV13 to TRBJ2-3; 12 nucleotides align to TRBD2. The CDR3 length is 16 residues. V was pared by 5 bases and J by 4 bases, with 7 bases of the junction left unmatched. Germline-derived CDR1 and CDR2 are PRHDT and FYEKMQ (reference sequence). CDR3 nucleotide sequence: TGTGCCAGCAGCCACAGACTAGCGGGAGTGGCAGATACGCAGTATTTT. This sequence encodes CASSHRLAGVADTQYF.

The chain uses TRBV5-1 and TRBJ2-7, with a possible D match to TRBD1 (5 bases). The CDR3 is 13 residues long. V was trimmed by 8 bases and J by 5 bases, leaving 17 bases between them. Germline loops: CDR1 SGHRS, CDR2 YFSETQ. For the CDR3, the DNA is TGCGCCAGTATGCCGACCGCAGGGAACGAGCAGTACTTC. Amino acids: CASMPTAGNEQYF.

The chain uses TRBV4-1 and TRBJ2-1; the match to TRBD2 covers 7 bases. Germline CDR1 reads MGHRA; CDR2 reads YSYEKL. J lost 2 bases, V lost 0 bases, and 4 bases had no gene match. There are 16 residues in the CDR3. The CDR3 nucleotides are TGCGCCAGCAGCCAAGATCCCCGGGGGGCCTACAATGAGCAGTTCTTC. Its protein is CASSQDPRGAYNEQFF.